This TCR beta chain was retrieved from a study of CD8+CD57+ T cells in acquired aplastic anemia. According to the study, genomic DNA was the template for TCR beta VDJ and CDR3 profiling. TCRdb redid the calling of the reads with MiXCR, one entry per CDR3 protein. The sample holds around 170,000 distinct CDR3 sequences; 46% are singletons and the top ten take approximately 2.9%. Trimming cost V 4 bases and J 10 bases, with 13 bases left between them. Germline V gene lookup returns CDR1 KGHDR and CDR2 SFDVKD. CDR3 length: 13 residues. The receptor comes from a human donor in good health. The gene calls are TRBV24-1 and TRBJ2-1; D possibly corresponds to TRBD2 (5 bases). The sequenced sample was sorted CD4+, CD8+, or CD8+CD57+ T cells (not recorded which) from PBMCs. The chain's CDR3 is CATSEGRTPEQFF. The DNA for the CDR3 is TGTGCCACCAGTGAGGGTAGGACTCCCGAGCAGTTCTTC.